This T cell receptor beta chain was captured in a study of beta chain features in type 1 diabetes (dated by TCRdb to 2017 to 2018). The study in broad terms: Patients and healthy donors did not differ in mean age, gender distribution, total cell number or subset yield. In the study, TCRB repertoires of sorted circulating CD4+ T cell subsets from recently diagnosed type 1 diabetes patients were compared with those of matched healthy donors. Regulatory and stem cell-like memory subsets were isolated from only 8 patients and about 8 healthy donors, whereas naive and central memory subsets came from all 30 or so donors. A total of roughly 99 million sorted cells were examined across all samples, and the number of cells per subset was strongly correlated with RNA yield. General conclusions and limits of the study: Because cDNA rather than genomic DNA was sequenced, highly expressing activated cells could have been over-represented, although no difference in activation and CD3 levels was found between groups. The naive, central memory and regulatory TCRB repertoires appeared to resemble one another more closely among patients than among healthy donors. Shorter templates might be favored by PCR, yet because patient and control samples were amplified and corrected together, any such skew would affect both groups equally. At VDJ recombination sites, patients with type 1 diabetes made fewer insertions and deleted more nucleotides, a pattern implying thymic rearrangement abnormalities. Only small numbers of individuals were included in the HLA sub-analyses, which left unresolved whether HLA type had any influence on TCRB rearrangement. A moderate but significant shortening of TCRB CDR3 length was observed in type 1 diabetes patients in all four CD4+ subsets.

A single peripheral blood draw of 90 to 150 mL on average was collected from each donor into heparinised tubes. A BD FACSAria II and a panel including CD45RO, CCR7, CD25, CD127, CD95 and CD27 were used to sort naive, central memory, regulatory and stem cell-like memory CD4+ T cells. A purity above 98% was achieved for all sorted populations. PBMCs were isolated right away by Lymphoprep density gradient centrifugation and were stained directly, without culture. So that batch effects would be minimized, each experiment stained and sorted samples in pairs, pairing one healthy donor with one patient. Concerning this clone itself: Its antigen target is currently unknown. No much larger clonotype is one base removed from it; base qualities were not supplied.

The High Capacity cDNA Reverse Transcription Kit was used to reverse transcribe all of the isolated RNA, meaning that expressed TCRB transcripts were what got sequenced. Naive, central memory and regulatory T cell samples underwent deep immunoSEQ sequencing, averaging around 3.9 million total reads per sample. Sorted cells were lysed in RLT buffer, and RNA was extracted using DNase-treated RNeasy Micro or Mini kits according to cell number. Each cell subset was processed on its own to prevent cross-contamination, while patient and healthy donor samples were processed together. The immunoSEQ multiplex PCR was used to amplify TCRB sequences from cDNA, yielding 87-bp fragments that span the CDR3 region. Sequencing of the amplicons was performed on the Illumina HiSeq platform. Per the source publication's procedure: PCR bias was computationally corrected using synthetic template baselines, reads within Hamming distance 2 were collapsed, and singletons that could not be merged were discarded. By aligning reads against IMGT, V, D and J genes, CDR3 length, and insertions or deletions at six rearrangement sites were assigned. Clonotype counts were normalized to sorted cell number within each subset before computing true diversity and Gini coefficients with the tcR R package. The overlap coefficient, calculated on TCRB nucleotide sequences, was used to measure repertoire sharing. In its TCRdb copy, this immuneACCESS table keeps in-frame sequences only and misses some clones. Where compared with another copy, unresolved V genes explain less than half of these, and the others have no known cause. V, J and clone size derive from that table, while D and trimming were established from the DNA sequence. The sample table holds tens of thousands of clones, of which approximately 70% were seen once. In total, the top ten clones hold approximately 2.3% of the sample.

Sequencing was performed on Tregs from blood. Read against the paper, the sample's cell subset or site label means: regulatory CD4+ T cells. This clonotype originated in a woman in her late teens or twenties with type 1 diabetes.

The sequenced DNA: TGTGCCAGCAGGAACGGACTCAATGAGCAGTTCTTC. Translated, it gives CASRNGLNEQFF. The sequence joins TRBV7-2 to TRBJ2-1, with TRBD2 as a weak D call on 5 bases. V loses 6 bases of germline sequence and J loses 6 bases, and the interval between the two ends is 9 bases. The CDR3 measures 12 amino acids from cysteine to phenylalanine. The read is trimmed to its CDR3 DNA, 36 bases read in frame from base 1. From the germline V gene, CDR1 is SGHTA and CDR2 is FQGNSA.